This entry concerns a single T cell receptor (beta chain). V shed 5 bases and J shed 2 bases, with 15 bases lying between them. The CDR3 spans 15 residues. Germline CDR1 is SGHAT and CDR2 is FQNNGV. The data were obtained in a study of blood T cell repertoires in COVID-19. In the original processing: Amplified reference gene primers provided the basis for estimating nucleated cell counts. This table comes from immunoSEQ multiplex PCR, and its TCRdb copy is limited to in-frame clones, with some not included. V, J and clone size derive from that table, while D and trimming were established from the DNA sequence. This sample has around 260,000 clones, with approximately 90% found just once.

The rearrangement links TRBV11-2 to TRBJ2-5; unclear D gene. Input material: peripheral blood. This sequence originates from a young woman with COVID-19, enrolled during active disease. The CDR3 loop is CASSAPRMTQETQYF. The CDR3 nucleotides are TGTGCCAGCAGCGCCCCCCGCATGACACAAGAGACCCAGTACTTC.